These 12 T cell receptor beta chains were sequenced from one sample in a study of blood T cells in healthy people across ages. A second PCR of about 6 to 11 cycles used a sample-barcoded 5' primer and a J-beta primer mix. TCRdb reprocessed the 5' RACE reads via MiXCR and lists one record per CDR3 protein. Seen here are roughly 800,000 distinct CDR3 sequences, more than 45% observed once, and the top ten hold approximately 21%. Sequences were obtained from blood. The receptors derive from a man in his thirties or forties in good health.

The rearrangement joins TRBV25-1 to TRBJ2-7, with 13 bases matching TRBD2. This CDR3 is built from 13 residues. V was clipped by 9 bases and J by 5 bases; unmatched bases: 4. Germline assignment: CDR1 MGHDK and CDR2 SYGVNS. Here the CDR3 reads CASTSGGANEQYF. The CDR3, as DNA: TGTGCCAGTACTAGCGGGGGGGCCAACGAGCAGTACTTC.

The rearrangement joins TRBV5-1 to TRBJ1-2; TRBD1 is a possible D gene (5 bases). Germline CDR1 reads SGHRS; CDR2 reads YFSETQ. V dropped 2 bases and J dropped 7 bases, with 18 bases sitting between them. This CDR3 comprises 15 residues. CDR3 region: CASSLTFQGTSGYTF. The CDR3 region has the DNA TGCGCCAGCAGCTTAACATTCCAGGGAACCTCTGGCTACACCTTC.

V usage is TRBV4-1 and J usage is TRBJ2-5; D may be TRBD2 (5 bases). The CDR3 is 14 residues long. Germline V CDR1 and CDR2: MGHRA, YSYEKL. Trimming cost V 1 base and J 5 bases, with 11 bases left between them. CDR3 DNA sequence: TGCGCCAGCAGCCAAGTCGCCGGGATCGAGACCCAGTACTTC. It specifies CASSQVAGIETQYF.

V is TRBV7-2 and J is TRBJ2-5, with a possible D match to TRBD2 (6 bases). Germline CDR1 SGHTA, CDR2 FQGNSA. This CDR3 spans 14 amino acids. Trimming stripped 8 bases from V and 2 bases from J, with 15 bases between. The CDR3 nucleotides are TGTGCCAGCCAGATAATAGCGGTACAAGAGACCCAGTACTTC. Its translation is CASQIIAVQETQYF.

V and J are TRBV5-1 and TRBJ1-1; tentative D call: TRBD1 (6 bases). Germline values: CDR1 SGHRS, CDR2 YFSETQ. Trimming took 2 bases from V and 4 from J, leaving 12 bases between them. The CDR3 loop spans 14 amino acids. The CDR3 DNA sequence: TGCGCCAGCAGCTTTCAGCAGGGGACCACTGAAGCTTTCTTT. It is translated as CASSFQQGTTEAFF. The full variable domain, its missing parts supplied by reference TRBV5-1 and TRBJ1-1, is KAGVTQTPRYLIKTRGQQVTLSCSPISGHRSVSWYQQTPGQGLQFLFEYFSETQRNKGNFPGRFSGRQFSNSRSEMNVSTLELGDSALYLCASSFQQGTTEAFFGQGTRLTVV.

CDR3 bases: TGTGCCAGCAGTTTCGGGCGGGGGGCGGCCAAAAACATTCAGTACTTC. As protein: CASSFGRGAAKNIQYF. The rearrangement links TRBV27 to TRBJ2-4; 8 bases line up with TRBD2. Per the germline V gene, CDR1 is MNHEY and CDR2 is SMNVEV (reference sequence). Trimming took 3 bases from V and 1 from J; bases not matched to a gene: 5. CDR3 size: 16 residues.

The J gene is TRBJ2-7, the V gene TRBV11-2; D remains ambiguous. Germline CDR1 and CDR2: SGHAT and FQNNGV. The V end was cut by 2 bases, the J end by 6 bases, with 17 bases between. This CDR3 has 15 amino acids. In nucleotides, the CDR3 is TGTGCCAGCAGCTTAATCGGCCCTATATTGGGCGAGCAGTACTTC. This translates into CASSLIGPILGEQYF.

The chain employs TRBV3-1 and TRBJ2-6, with D hard to call. The V gene lost 2 bases and the J gene lost 0 bases, with 8 bases spanning the gap. The CDR3 is made up of 16 amino acids. Per germline, CDR1 LGHDT and CDR2 YNNKEL (reference sequence). The CDR3 DNA sequence: TGTGCCAGCAGCCAATGGGCGGACTCTGGGGCCAACGTCCTGACTTTC. Protein product: CASSQWADSGANVLTF.

This sequence joins TRBV7-2 and TRBJ2-1; D is unclear. This CDR3 contains 17 residues. Trimming removed 4 bases at V and 0 bases at J, with 16 bases between. Germline V gene sequence: CDR1 SGHTA, CDR2 FQGNSA. Here the CDR3 reads CASSWSMTSSSYNEQFF. The CDR3 DNA reads TGTGCCAGCAGCTGGTCGATGACTTCTAGCTCCTACAATGAGCAGTTCTTC.

This clonotype has only a few counts. The rearrangement links TRBV28 to TRBJ2-7, with a possible D match to TRBD2 (5 bases). Between the trimmed V and J ends, which lost 3 bases and 0 bases, there was a span of 15 bases. The CDR3 length is 16 residues. Germline loops: CDR1 MDHEN, CDR2 SYDVKM. CDR3 nucleotides: TGTGCCAGCAGTTTTCATGTGCTGGGGAGCTCCTACGAGCAGTACTTC. Translation gives CASSFHVLGSSYEQYF. Filled out from reference TRBV28 and TRBJ2-7, the complete variable domain reads DVKVTQSSRYLVKRTGEKVFLECVQDMDHENMFWYRQDPGLGLRLIYFSYDVKMKEKGDIPEGYSVSREKKERFSLILESASTNQTSMYLCASSFHVLGSSYEQYFGPGTRLTVT.

The V call is TRBV20-1, the J call TRBJ1-3; unclear D gene. Trimming shortened V by 5 bases and J by 4 bases, and 3 bases separated the two germline ends. Germline values: CDR1 DFQATT, CDR2 SNEGSKA (reference sequence). The CDR3 is 10 amino acids. CDR3 DNA: TGCAGTGCTTCCGGAAACACCATATATTTT. Translating it yields CSASGNTIYF.

This chain joins TRBV9 and TRBJ2-1, with TRBD2 as a possible D gene (6 bases). This CDR3 comprises 15 residues. Germline V CDR1 and CDR2: SGDLS, YYNGEE. V gave up 2 bases and J gave up 4 bases, with 13 bases separating them. DNA for the CDR3: TGTGCCAGCAGCGTTTCCGGGAGCCCGTACAATGAGCAGTTCTTC. It is translated as CASSVSGSPYNEQFF.